These T cell receptor beta chains were read from a single sample in a study of Ad26.COV2.S vaccination and SARS-CoV-2 variants. TCRdb's table, derived via immunoSEQ multiplex PCR, lists solely in-frame clones and lacks some. The sample carries 400,000 to 450,000 clones, around 90% recorded once. Sequenced here: peripheral blood, sampled in a trial of Ad26.COV2.S vaccine versus placebo. These receptors were taken from a person aged 18 to 65 who received the Ad26.COV2.S COVID-19 vaccine or a placebo. Each CDR3 is given with its conserved first and last residue. The order of the fields is D gene, clone size, J gene, V gene, CDR3 protein, CDR3 DNA. The D gene is left open where the match is weak. Size values are once, few and many counts, or a class for expanded clones, and some rows have none.

- | - | TRBJ2-2 | TRBV23-1 | CASSQVSFPGELFF | TGCGCCAGCAGTCAAGTGAGTTTTCCCGGGGAGCTGTTTTTT
- | - | TRBJ2-3 | TRBV19 | CASSSGPDTQYF | TGTGCCAGTAGTTCGGGACCGGATACGCAGTATTTT
- | - | TRBJ1-3 | TRBV5-4 | CASSLGASSSSGNTIYF | TGTGCCAGCAGCTTGGGGGCCAGCAGTTCCTCTGGAAACACCATATATTTT
TRBD2 | few | TRBJ2-2 | TRBV7-2 | CASSLGGSGSVGELFF | TGTGCCAGCAGCTTAGGTGGTAGCGGGAGCGTCGGGGAGCTGTTTTTT
- | - | TRBJ1-5 | TRBV2 | CASSQIKGGQFSNQPQHF | TGTGCCAGCAGCCAGATAAAAGGCGGACAGTTCAGCAATCAGCCCCAGCATTTT
TRBD2 | - | TRBJ2-7 | TRBV6-2/TRBV6-3 | CASSYGKLSGNRYEQYF | TGTGCCAGCAGTTACGGAAAACTAAGCGGGAATCGGTACGAGCAGTACTTC
TRBD1 | - | TRBJ2-1 | TRBV9 | CASSVGQGANNEQFF | TGTGCCAGCAGCGTGGGACAGGGGGCAAACAATGAGCAGTTCTTC
TRBD1 | - | TRBJ2-7 | TRBV25-1 | CASSGDRAGVYEQYF | TGTGCCAGCAGTGGAGACAGGGCCGGGGTCTACGAGCAGTACTTC
- | - | TRBJ1-1 | TRBV6-5 | CASSYMGTEAFF | TGTGCCAGCAGTTACATGGGCACTGAAGCTTTCTTT
- | - | TRBJ2-3 | TRBV2 | CASSEAGITSTDTQYF | TGTGCCAGCAGTGAAGCGGGGATCACTAGCACAGATACGCAGTATTTT
- | - | TRBJ1-1 | TRBV27 | CASSLLGGGGDQAFF | TGTGCCAGCAGTTTATTGGGTGGGGGTGGGGACCAAGCTTTCTTT
TRBD1 | few | TRBJ1-2 | TRBV19 | CASSRQGVDYGYTF | TGTGCCAGTAGTAGGCAGGGGGTAGACTATGGCTACACCTTC
TRBD2 | - | TRBJ2-7 | TRBV6-2/TRBV6-3 | CASSTAGTSGIYEQYF | TGTGCCAGCAGTACAGCCGGGACTAGCGGTATCTACGAGCAGTACTTC
TRBD2 | - | TRBJ2-7 | TRBV19 | CASNPSGRVASYEQYF | TGTGCCAGTAATCCTAGCGGGAGAGTAGCGTCCTACGAGCAGTACTTC
TRBD1 | few | TRBJ1-5 | TRBV28 | CASSLGTGEYSNQPQHF | TGTGCCAGCAGTTTAGGGACAGGAGAGTATAGCAATCAGCCCCAGCATTTT
TRBD2 | - | TRBJ2-1 | TRBV7-9 | CASSPYSTSGTHNEQFF | TGTGCCAGCAGCCCTTATTCTACTAGCGGGACCCACAATGAGCAGTTCTTC